These T cell receptor beta chains were read from a single sample in a study of neurological immune-mediated disorders. TCRdb re-derived calls from the 5' RACE reads in MiXCR, one entry per CDR3 protein. The repertoire has approximately 70,000 distinct CDR3 sequences, 10% of them found once; the top ten carry 8.5% to 10%. Source material: PBMCs. The receptors were gathered from a man aged 25-45 years in good health. CDR3s include the opening cysteine and the closing phenylalanine or tryptophan. The D gene is left open where the match is weak. Some rows have no size entry. The others give once, few or many, or a class for an expanded clone.

J gene	clone size	D gene	V gene	CDR3 protein	CDR3 DNA
TRBJ1-2	many	.	TRBV28	CASINGREEGYTF	TGTGCCAGCATTAATGGAAGGGAGGAAGGCTACACCTTC
TRBJ1-5	many	TRBD1	TRBV3-1	CASSPRGAGGGFSNQPQHF	TGTGCCAGCAGCCCTCGCGGGGCAGGGGGAGGGTTTAGCAATCAGCCCCAGCATTTT
TRBJ2-7	few	TRBD2	TRBV11-3	CASSFASGGLYEQYF	TGTGCCAGCAGCTTCGCTAGCGGGGGCCTATACGAGCAGTACTTC
TRBJ1-2	many	.	TRBV9	CASSGEKIYGYTF	TGTGCCAGCAGCGGAGAAAAAATCTATGGCTACACCTTC
TRBJ1-5	many	TRBD1	TRBV12-3/TRBV12-4	CASSAFRGRDQPQHF	TGTGCCAGCAGTGCCTTCAGGGGGCGAGATCAGCCCCAGCATTTT
TRBJ2-5	few	.	TRBV29-1	CSVEKGLGETQYF	TGCAGCGTCGAGAAGGGTTTAGGAGAGACCCAGTACTTC
TRBJ2-7	many	.	TRBV29-1	CSVSPGPSYEQYF	TGCAGCGTCTCACCGGGGCCATCCTACGAGCAGTACTTC
TRBJ2-7	many	TRBD2	TRBV20-1	CSASMAGGLTYEQYF	TGCAGTGCTAGCATGGCGGGAGGGTTAACCTACGAGCAGTACTTC
TRBJ2-1	.	.	TRBV27	CVSSLSTSSYNEQFF	TGTGTCAGCAGTTTATCGACGAGCTCCTACAATGAGCAGTTCTTC
TRBJ1-1	many	TRBD1	TRBV6-1	CAGDRGMNTEAFF	TGTGCCGGCGACAGGGGCATGAACACTGAAGCTTTCTTT